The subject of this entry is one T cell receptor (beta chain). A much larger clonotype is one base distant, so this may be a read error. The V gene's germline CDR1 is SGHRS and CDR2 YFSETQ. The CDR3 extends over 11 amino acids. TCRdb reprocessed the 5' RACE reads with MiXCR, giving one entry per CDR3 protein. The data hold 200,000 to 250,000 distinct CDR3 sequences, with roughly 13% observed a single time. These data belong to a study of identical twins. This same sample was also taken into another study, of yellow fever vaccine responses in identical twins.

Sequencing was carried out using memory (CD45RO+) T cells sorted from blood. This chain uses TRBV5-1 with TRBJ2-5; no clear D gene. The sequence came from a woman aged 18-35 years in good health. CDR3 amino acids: CVSSLQETQYF. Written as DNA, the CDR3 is TGCGTCAGCAGCCTACAAGAGACCCAGTACTTC.